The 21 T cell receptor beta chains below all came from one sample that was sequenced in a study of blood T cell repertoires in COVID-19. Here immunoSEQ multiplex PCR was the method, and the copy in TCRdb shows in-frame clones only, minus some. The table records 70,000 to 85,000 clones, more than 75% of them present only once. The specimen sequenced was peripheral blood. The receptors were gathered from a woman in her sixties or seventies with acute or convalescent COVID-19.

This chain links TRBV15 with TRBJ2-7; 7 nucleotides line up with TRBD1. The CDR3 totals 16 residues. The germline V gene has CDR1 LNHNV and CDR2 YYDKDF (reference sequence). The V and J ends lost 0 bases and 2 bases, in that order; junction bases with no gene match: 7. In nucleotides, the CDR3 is TGTGCCACCAGCAGAGATATGGGGGACAGAGCCTACGAGCAGTACTTC. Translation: CATSRDMGDRAYEQYF.

CDR3 in DNA: TGTGCCAGCAGCCGAACAGGAGAAGGGAGGACTGAAGCTTTCTTT. Protein: CASSRTGEGRTEAFF. The chain couples TRBV7-3 to TRBJ1-1; D perhaps matches TRBD1 (5 bases). Germline V gene data show CDR1 as SGHTA and CDR2 as FQGTGA. The V end lost 5 bases, the J end lost 5 bases, and 18 bases lay between the germline ends. This CDR3 region has 15 residues.

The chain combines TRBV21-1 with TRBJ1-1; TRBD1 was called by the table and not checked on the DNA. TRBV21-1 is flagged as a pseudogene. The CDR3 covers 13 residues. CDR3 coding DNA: TGTGCCAGCAGCCTGCGACAGAACACTGAAGCTTTCTTT. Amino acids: CASSLRQNTEAFF.

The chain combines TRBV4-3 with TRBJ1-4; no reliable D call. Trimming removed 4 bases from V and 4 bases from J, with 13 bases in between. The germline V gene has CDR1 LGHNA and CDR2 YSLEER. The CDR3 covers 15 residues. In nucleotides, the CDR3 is TGCGCCAGCAGCCGAGCTCTAAACCTTAATGAAAAACTGTTTTTT. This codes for CASSRALNLNEKLFF.

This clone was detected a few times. CDR3 bases: TGTGCCAGCAGTTCCGGACAGGAGGATAACTATGGCTACACCTTC. It encodes CASSSGQEDNYGYTF. The genes are TRBV27 and TRBJ1-2; 7 bases are a match to TRBD1. The V gene end was trimmed by 4 bases and the J gene end by 1 base; junction bases not matched to a gene: 6. The germline V gene encodes CDR1 MNHEY and CDR2 SMNVEV (reference sequence). This CDR3 spans 15 amino acids.

The CDR3 loop is CASSLVRGSSNEQFF. DNA for the CDR3: TGTGCCAGCAGCTTAGTTCGCGGGAGTAGCAATGAGCAGTTCTTC. The chain links TRBV7-6 to TRBJ2-1; TRBD2 matches 7 bases. Germline V gives CDR1 SGHVS, CDR2 FNYEAQ. CDR3 length: 15 amino acids. V shed 1 base, J shed 6 bases, and the junction held 6 bases outside the gene matches.

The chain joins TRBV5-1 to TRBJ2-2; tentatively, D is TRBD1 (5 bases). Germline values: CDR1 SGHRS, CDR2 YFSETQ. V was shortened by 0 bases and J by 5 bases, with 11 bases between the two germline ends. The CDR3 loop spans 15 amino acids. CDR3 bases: TGCGCCAGCAGCTTGGAGGGGATAGGAACCGGGGAGCTGTTTTTT. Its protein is CASSLEGIGTGELFF.

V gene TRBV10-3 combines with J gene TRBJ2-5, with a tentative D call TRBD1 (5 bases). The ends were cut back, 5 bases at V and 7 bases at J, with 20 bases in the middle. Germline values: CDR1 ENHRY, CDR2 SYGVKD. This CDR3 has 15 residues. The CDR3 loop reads CAISPSEKGFGTQYF. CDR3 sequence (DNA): TGTGCCATCAGTCCCTCCGAGAAGGGGTTTGGGACCCAGTACTTC.

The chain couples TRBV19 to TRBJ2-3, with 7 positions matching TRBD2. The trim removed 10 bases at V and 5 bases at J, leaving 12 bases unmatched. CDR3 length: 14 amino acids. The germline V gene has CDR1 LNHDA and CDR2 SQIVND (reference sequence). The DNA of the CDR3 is TGTGCCATCGCAGAGGGAGGGGCCGGAGATACGCAGTATTTT. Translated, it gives CAIAEGGAGDTQYF.

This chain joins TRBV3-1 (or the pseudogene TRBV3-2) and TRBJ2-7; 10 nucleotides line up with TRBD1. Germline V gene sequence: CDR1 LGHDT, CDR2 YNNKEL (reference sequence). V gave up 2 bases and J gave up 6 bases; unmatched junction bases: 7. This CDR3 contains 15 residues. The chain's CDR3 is CASSQRGQGKVEQYF. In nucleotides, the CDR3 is TGTGCCAGCAGCCAACGGGGACAGGGGAAGGTCGAGCAGTACTTC.

The CDR3: CASKLLAGGPDTQYF. Written as DNA, the CDR3 is TGTGCCAGCAAACTACTAGCGGGAGGGCCAGATACGCAGTATTTT. This rearrangement joins TRBV19 to TRBJ2-3; 13 bases match TRBD2. Germline V gene lookup returns CDR1 LNHDA and CDR2 SQIVND (reference sequence). The CDR3 is made up of 15 amino acids. With V trimmed by 9 bases and J by 4 bases, 7 bases remained unmatched.

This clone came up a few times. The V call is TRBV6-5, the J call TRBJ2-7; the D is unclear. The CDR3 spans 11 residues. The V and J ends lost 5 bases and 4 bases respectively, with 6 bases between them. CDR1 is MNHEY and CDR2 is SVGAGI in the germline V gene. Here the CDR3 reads CASSTYYEQYF. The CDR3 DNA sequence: TGTGCCAGCAGTACTTATTACGAGCAGTACTTC.

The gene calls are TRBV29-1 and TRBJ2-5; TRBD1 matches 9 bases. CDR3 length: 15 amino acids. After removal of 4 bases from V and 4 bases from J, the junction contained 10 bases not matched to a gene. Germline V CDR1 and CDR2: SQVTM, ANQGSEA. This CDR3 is CSVVLGTGFGETQYF. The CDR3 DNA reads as TGCAGCGTTGTACTGGGGACAGGGTTTGGAGAGACCCAGTACTTC.

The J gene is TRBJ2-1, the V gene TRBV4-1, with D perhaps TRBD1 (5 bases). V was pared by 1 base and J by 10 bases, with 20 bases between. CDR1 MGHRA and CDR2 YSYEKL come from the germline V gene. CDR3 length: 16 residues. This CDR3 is CASSQVDMLVFGEQFF. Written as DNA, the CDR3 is TGCGCCAGCAGCCAAGTGGACATGTTGGTTTTCGGGGAGCAGTTCTTC.

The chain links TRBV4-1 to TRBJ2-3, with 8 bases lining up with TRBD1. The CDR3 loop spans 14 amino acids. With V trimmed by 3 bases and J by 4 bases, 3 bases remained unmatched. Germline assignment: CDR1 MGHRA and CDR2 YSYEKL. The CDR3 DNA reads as TGCGCCAGCAGCCAGTTACAGGGGGCAGATACGCAGTATTTT. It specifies CASSQLQGADTQYF.

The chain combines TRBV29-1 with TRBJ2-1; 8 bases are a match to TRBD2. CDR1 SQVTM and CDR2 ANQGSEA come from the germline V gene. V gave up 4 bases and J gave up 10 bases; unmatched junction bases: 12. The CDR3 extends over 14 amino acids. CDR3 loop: CSVVLTGGPWEQFF. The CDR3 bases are TGCAGCGTTGTTCTGACGGGAGGGCCATGGGAGCAGTTCTTC.

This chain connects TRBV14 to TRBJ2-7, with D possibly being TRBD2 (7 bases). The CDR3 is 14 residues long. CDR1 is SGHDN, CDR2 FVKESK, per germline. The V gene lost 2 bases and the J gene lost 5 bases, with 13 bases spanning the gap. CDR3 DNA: TGTGCCAGCAGCCAAAGGGGGGGGATCAACGAGCAGTACTTC. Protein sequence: CASSQRGGINEQYF.

The CDR3 DNA reads as TGTGCCAGCAGCCCCGCTAGCGGGGGGGCGAATACGCAGTATTTT. Translated: CASSPASGGANTQYF. This chain connects TRBV7-3 to TRBJ2-3; 12 bases line up with TRBD2. The CDR3 totals 15 residues. Germline trimming cut 5 bases from V and 7 bases from J; bases unmatched to any gene: 7. CDR1 and CDR2 from the germline V gene are SGHTA and FQGTGA.

CDR3 bases: TGTGCCAGCAGCCAACCCGGGGGACTAGGTTCTCGGGGTGAGCAGTACTTC. This encodes CASSQPGGLGSRGEQYF. The J gene is TRBJ2-7, the V gene TRBV3-1 (or the pseudogene TRBV3-2); 8 bases agree with TRBD2. CDR1 and CDR2 from the germline V gene are LGHDT and YNNKEL (reference sequence). The CDR3 is 17 amino acids. V gave up 2 bases and J gave up 7 bases; unmatched junction bases: 16.

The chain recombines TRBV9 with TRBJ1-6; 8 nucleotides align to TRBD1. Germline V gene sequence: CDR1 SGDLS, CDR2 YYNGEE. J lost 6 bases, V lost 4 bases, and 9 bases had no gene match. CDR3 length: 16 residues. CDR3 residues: CASSPTGDLANSPLHF. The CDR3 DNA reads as TGTGCCAGCAGCCCGACAGGGGATCTTGCTAATTCACCCCTCCACTTT.

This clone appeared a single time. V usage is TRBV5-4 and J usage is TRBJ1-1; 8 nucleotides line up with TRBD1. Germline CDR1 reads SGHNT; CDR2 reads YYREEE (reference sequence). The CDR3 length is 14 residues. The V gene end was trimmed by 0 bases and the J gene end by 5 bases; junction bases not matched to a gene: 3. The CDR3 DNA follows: TGTGCCAGCAGCTTGGGGGACAGGAGGACTGAAGCTTTCTTT. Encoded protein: CASSLGDRRTEAFF.